Reported below is one T cell receptor (delta chain). The TCRdb record carries a much larger clone's protein, which differs from this DNA's translation at residue 10; a read error is the likely cause, and the protein listed here is the DNA translation. This sample stems from a study of gamma-delta chains in newborns, infants, children. Study background: Polyclonal expansion of innate γδ T cells after birth follows microbial exposure.

Trimming cost V 0 bases and J 6 bases; bases outside gene matches: 2. CDR3 length: 15 amino acids. In germline, CDR1 is GEAIGNYY, CDR2 EKD. TCRdb reanalysed the reads via CATT. The sample lists 3,500 to 5,000 delta-chain clones; approximately 3% were seen once. Material for sequencing was blood. The V and J genes are TRDV2 and TRDJ2, with 11 bases identical to TRDD3. This TCR derives from a child who was a newborn, infant or young child, either healthy, febrile or measles-vaccinated (not recorded which). The CDR3 nucleotides are TGTGCCTGTGACACCGTGGGGGATACGGCAGCACAACTCTTCTTT. Translated: CACDTVGDTAAQLFF.